This TCR beta chain was recovered during a study of control samples from healthy donors and cancer patients. Here immunoSEQ multiplex PCR was the method, and the copy in TCRdb shows in-frame clones only, minus some. This sample has about 84,000 clones, with about 79% found just once. The sample holds a few counts of this clone. The sequence was collected from a man between 60 and 75 years old with head and neck cancer. The material sequenced was PBMCs.

CDR3 bases: TGTGCCAGTAGTATTCCGGACCCCCCGGGGACCCAGTACTTC. Its protein is CASSIPDPPGTQYF. This sequence joins TRBV19 and TRBJ2-5; no definite D call. From germline, CDR1 is LNHDA and CDR2 SQIVND (reference sequence). This CDR3 spans 14 amino acids. Trimming pared 3 bases from V and 7 bases from J, leaving 15 bases between.